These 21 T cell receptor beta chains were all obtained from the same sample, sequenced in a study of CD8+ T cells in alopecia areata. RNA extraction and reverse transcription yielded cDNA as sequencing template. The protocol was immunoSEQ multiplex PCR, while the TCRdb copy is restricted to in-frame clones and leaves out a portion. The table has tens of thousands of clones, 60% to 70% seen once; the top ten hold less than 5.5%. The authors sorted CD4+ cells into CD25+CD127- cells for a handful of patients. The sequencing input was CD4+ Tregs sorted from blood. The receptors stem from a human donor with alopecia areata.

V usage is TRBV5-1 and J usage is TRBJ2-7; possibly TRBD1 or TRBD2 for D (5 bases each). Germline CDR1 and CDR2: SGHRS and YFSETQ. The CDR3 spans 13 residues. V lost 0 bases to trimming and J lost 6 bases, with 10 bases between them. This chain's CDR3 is CASSLDGDGEQYF. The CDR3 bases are TGCGCCAGCAGCTTGGATGGGGACGGCGAGCAGTACTTC. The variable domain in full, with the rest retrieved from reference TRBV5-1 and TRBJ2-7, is KAGVTQTPRYLIKTRGQQVTLSCSPISGHRSVSWYQQTPGQGLQFLFEYFSETQRNKGNFPGRFSGRQFSNSRSEMNVSTLELGDSALYLCASSLDGDGEQYFGPGTRLTVT.

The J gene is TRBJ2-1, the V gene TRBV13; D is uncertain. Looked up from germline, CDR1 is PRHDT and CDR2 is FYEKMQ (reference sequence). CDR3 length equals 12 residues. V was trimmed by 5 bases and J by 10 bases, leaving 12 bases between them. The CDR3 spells CASSLAPWEQFF. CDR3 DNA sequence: TGTGCCAGCAGCCTGGCACCGTGGGAGCAGTTCTTC.

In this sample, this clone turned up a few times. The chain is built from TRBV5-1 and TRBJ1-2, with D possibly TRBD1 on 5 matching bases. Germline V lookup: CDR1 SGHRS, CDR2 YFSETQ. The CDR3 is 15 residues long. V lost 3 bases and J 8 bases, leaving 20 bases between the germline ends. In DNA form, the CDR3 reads TGCGCCAGCAGCTGGGGGGACCGGGTCCTCTCGGGCTACACCTTC. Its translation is CASSWGDRVLSGYTF.

The CDR3 loop is CAWSVNRGFSEAFF. In DNA, the CDR3 is TGTGCCTGGAGTGTAAACCGGGGGTTTTCTGAAGCTTTCTTT. This chain uses TRBV30 with TRBJ1-1; TRBD1 might be the D (5 bases). The CDR3 length is 14 residues. V was pared by 0 bases and J by 6 bases, with 14 bases between. Germline V lookup: CDR1 GTSNPN, CDR2 SVGIG (reference sequence).

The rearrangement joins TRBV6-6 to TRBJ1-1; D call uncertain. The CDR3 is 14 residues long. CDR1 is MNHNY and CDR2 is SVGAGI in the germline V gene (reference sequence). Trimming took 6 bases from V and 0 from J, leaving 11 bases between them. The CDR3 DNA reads TGTGCCAGCAGACGCCCGGAGTTGAACACTGAAGCTTTCTTT. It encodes CASRRPELNTEAFF.

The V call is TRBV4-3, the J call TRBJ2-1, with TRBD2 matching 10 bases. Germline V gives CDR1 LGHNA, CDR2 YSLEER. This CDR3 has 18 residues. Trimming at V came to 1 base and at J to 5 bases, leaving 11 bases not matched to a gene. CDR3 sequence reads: CASSQGTLAGEIDNEQFF. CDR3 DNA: TGCGCCAGCAGCCAAGGGACCCTAGCGGGAGAAATCGACAATGAGCAGTTCTTC.

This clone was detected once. CDR3 sequence: CAWSVPLGGYTF. Written as DNA, the CDR3 is TGTGCCTGGAGTGTACCCCTCGGGGGCTACACCTTC. The chain carries TRBV30 and TRBJ1-2; D unresolved. V lost 0 bases and J 8 bases, leaving 10 bases between the germline ends. The CDR3 is 12 amino acids. Germline V lookup: CDR1 GTSNPN, CDR2 SVGIG (reference sequence).

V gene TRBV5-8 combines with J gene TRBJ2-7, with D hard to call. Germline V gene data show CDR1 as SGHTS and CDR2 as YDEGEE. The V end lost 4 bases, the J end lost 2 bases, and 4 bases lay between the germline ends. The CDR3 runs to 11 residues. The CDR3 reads CASSMAYEQYF. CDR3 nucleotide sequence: TGTGCCAGCAGCATGGCCTACGAGCAGTACTTC.

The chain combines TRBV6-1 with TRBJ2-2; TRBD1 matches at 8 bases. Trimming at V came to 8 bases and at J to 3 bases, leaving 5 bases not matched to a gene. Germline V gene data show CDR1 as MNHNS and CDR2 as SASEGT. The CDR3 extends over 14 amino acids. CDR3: CASGTGLYTGELFF. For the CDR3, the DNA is TGTGCCAGCGGGACAGGATTGTACACCGGGGAGCTGTTTTTT.

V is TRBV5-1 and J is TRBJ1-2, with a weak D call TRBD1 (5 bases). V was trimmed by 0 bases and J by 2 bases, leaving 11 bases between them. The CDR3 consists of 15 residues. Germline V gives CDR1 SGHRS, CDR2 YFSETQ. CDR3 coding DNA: TGCGCCAGCAGCTTGGGTCTTAGACAGAACTATGGCTACACCTTC. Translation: CASSLGLRQNYGYTF.

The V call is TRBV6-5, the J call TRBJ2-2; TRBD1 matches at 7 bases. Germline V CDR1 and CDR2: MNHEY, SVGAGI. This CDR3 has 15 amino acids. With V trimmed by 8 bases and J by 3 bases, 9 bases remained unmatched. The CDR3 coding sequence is TGTGCCAGCTATCTTAGGCAGGGGGACACCGGGGAGCTGTTTTTT. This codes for CASYLRQGDTGELFF.

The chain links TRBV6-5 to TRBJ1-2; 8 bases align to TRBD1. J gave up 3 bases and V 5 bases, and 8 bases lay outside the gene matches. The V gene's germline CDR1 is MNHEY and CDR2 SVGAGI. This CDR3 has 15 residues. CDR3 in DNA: TGTGCCAGCAGTCGAACAGGGGGACACGACTATGGCTACACCTTC. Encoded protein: CASSRTGGHDYGYTF.

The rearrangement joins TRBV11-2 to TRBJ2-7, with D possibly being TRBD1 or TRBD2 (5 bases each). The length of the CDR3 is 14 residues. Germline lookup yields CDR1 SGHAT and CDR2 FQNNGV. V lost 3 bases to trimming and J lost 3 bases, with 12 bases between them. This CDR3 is CASSFGDGLYEQYF. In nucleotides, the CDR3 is TGTGCCAGCAGCTTTGGGGACGGACTCTACGAGCAGTACTTC.

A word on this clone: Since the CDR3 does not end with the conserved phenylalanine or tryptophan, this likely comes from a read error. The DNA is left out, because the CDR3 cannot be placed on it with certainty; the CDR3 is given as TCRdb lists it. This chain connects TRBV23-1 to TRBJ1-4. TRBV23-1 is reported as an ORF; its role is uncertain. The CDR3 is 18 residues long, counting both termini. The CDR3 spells CASGDVGVKILLRNRRGP.

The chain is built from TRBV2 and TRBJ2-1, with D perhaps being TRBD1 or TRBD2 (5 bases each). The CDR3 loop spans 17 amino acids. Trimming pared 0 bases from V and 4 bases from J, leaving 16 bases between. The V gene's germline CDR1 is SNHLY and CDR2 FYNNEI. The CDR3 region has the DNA TGTGCCAGCAGTGAAGCGGGGGTAGGGGTATTTTACAATGAGCAGTTCTTC. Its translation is CASSEAGVGVFYNEQFF.

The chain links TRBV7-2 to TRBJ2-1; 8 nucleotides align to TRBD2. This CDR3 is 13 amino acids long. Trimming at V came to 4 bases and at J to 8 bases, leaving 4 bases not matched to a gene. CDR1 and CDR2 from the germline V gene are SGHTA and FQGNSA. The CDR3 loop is CASSSLAGHEQFF. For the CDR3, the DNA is TGTGCCAGCAGCTCCTTAGCGGGACATGAGCAGTTCTTC.

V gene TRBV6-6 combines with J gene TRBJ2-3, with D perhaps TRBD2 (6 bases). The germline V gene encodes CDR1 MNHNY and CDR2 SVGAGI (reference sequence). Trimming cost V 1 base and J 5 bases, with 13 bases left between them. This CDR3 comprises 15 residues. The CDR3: CASSYLLGGVDTQYF. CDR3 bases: TGTGCCAGCAGTTACTTATTGGGGGGTGTAGATACGCAGTATTTT.

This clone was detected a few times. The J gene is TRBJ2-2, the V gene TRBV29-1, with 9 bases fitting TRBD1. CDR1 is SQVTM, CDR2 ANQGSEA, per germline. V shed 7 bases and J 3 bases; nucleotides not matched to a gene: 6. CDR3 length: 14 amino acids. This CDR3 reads CSAGGQGDTGELFF. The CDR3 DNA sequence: TGCAGCGCTGGGGGACAGGGCGACACCGGGGAGCTGTTTTTT.

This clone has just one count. Here the CDR3 DNA reads TGTGCCAGCAGTTTATCTATCAGTGTAACTGAAGCTTTCTTT. Protein sequence: CASSLSISVTEAFF. The V and J genes are TRBV27 and TRBJ1-1; D remains ambiguous. The CDR3 has 14 amino acids. Germline lookup yields CDR1 MNHEY and CDR2 SMNVEV (reference sequence). Between the trimmed V and J ends, which lost 0 bases and 5 bases, there was a span of 10 bases.

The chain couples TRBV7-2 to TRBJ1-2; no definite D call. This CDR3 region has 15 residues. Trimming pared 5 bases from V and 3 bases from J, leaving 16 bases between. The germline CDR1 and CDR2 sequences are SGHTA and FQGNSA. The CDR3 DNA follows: TGTGCCAGCAGCCCAAGAGCGGGGATTGACTATGGCTACACCTTC. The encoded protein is CASSPRAGIDYGYTF.

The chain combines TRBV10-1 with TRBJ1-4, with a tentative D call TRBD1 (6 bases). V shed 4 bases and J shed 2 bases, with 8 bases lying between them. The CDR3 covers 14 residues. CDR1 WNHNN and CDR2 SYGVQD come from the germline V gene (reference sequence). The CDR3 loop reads CASSGGGTNEKLFF. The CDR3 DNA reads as TGCGCCAGCAGTGGAGGGGGTACTAATGAAAAACTGTTTTTT.